Presented here are 3 T cell receptor beta chains from one specimen sequenced in a study of identifying expanded T cells in peripheral blood. Sequencing used immunoSEQ multiplex PCR; TCRdb keeps in-frame clones, though not all of them. This table holds about 86,000 clones, roughly 84% found once. Sample: blood. These receptors came from a person between 18 and 70 years old in good health.

The chain carries TRBV6-5 and TRBJ2-5; 9 bases line up with TRBD1. Trimming removed 6 bases from V and 4 bases from J; junction bases left unmatched: 6. The length of the CDR3 is 14 residues. The germline V gene has CDR1 MNHEY and CDR2 SVGAGI. CDR3 bases: TGTGCCAGCAGATTGACAGGGGGTCTAGAGACCCAGTACTTC. This gives the protein CASRLTGGLETQYF.

The chain uses TRBV28 and TRBJ2-7; 8 bases are a match to TRBD1. The CDR3 loop spans 16 amino acids. Germline trimming cut 2 bases from V and 0 bases from J; bases unmatched to any gene: 6. CDR1 MDHEN and CDR2 SYDVKM come from the germline V gene. The chain's CDR3 is CASSLRGQALSYEQYF. Written as DNA, the CDR3 is TGTGCCAGCAGTTTACGGGGACAGGCCCTCTCCTACGAGCAGTACTTC.

Comment on this clone: Other nucleotide sequences in the sample specify the same CDR3. The chain links TRBV18 to TRBJ2-5; D remains ambiguous. This CDR3 contains 14 residues. The V and J ends lost 3 bases and 1 base respectively, with 9 bases between them. The germline gives CDR1 KGHSH, CDR2 LQKENI. The CDR3 sequence is CASSPRGSQETQYF. The CDR3 coding sequence is TGTGCCAGCTCACCCCGAGGCAGCCAAGAGACCCAGTACTTC.